This T cell receptor (beta chain) was identified in a study of cytomegalovirus exposure and HLA in healthy donors. Regarding the study as a whole: Further analysis, carried out later, found HLA-associated TCR beta chains more clonally expanded than equally common other chains. There were some public TCRs occurring in many donors, but most TCR sequences were rare.

The CDR3 is 12 amino acids. V shed 3 bases and J shed 6 bases, with 7 bases lying between them. Germline V CDR1 and CDR2: SGHNT, YYREEE (reference sequence). Despite likely unrecorded immune exposures, the donors were nominally healthy at the time of sampling. With 60 Vbeta and 13 Jbeta primers, the PCR was carried out. Data came from immunoSEQ multiplex PCR; TCRdb stores just in-frame clones and leaves some out. The data hold 90,000 to 140,000 clones, with 78% observed a single time. Remarks on this clone: Its antigen is unknown.

This rearrangement joins TRBV5-4 to TRBJ1-5; D unresolved. Sequencing was performed on PBMCs. The receptor comes from a young man in good health and CMV-seronegative. The CDR3 reads CASSSGSQPQHF. The CDR3 bases are TGTGCCAGCAGCTCGGGAAGTCAGCCCCAGCATTTT.